The 19 T cell receptor beta chains given below trace back to one sample, sequenced in a study of blood T cell repertoires in COVID-19. Clones were sequenced by immunoSEQ multiplex PCR, and TCRdb holds only the in-frame ones, with some missing. The sample gives hundreds of thousands of clones, 87% of which show up once; about 8.9% is in the top ten. The sample comprised PBMCs or T cells enriched from blood (not recorded which). All receptors come from a woman younger than 30 who had recovered from COVID-19.

V and J are TRBV28 and TRBJ2-3; 7 bases fit TRBD1. V was pared by 2 bases and J by 0 bases, with 2 bases of the junction left unmatched. CDR1 and CDR2 (germline): MDHEN, SYDVKM. The CDR3 covers 15 residues. The CDR3: CASSLAGGSTDTQYF. CDR3 in DNA: TGTGCCAGCAGTTTAGCAGGGGGTAGCACAGATACGCAGTATTTT. The full variable domain, completed using reference TRBV28 and TRBJ2-3, is DVKVTQSSRYLVKRTGEKVFLECVQDMDHENMFWYRQDPGLGLRLIYFSYDVKMKEKGDIPEGYSVSREKKERFSLILESASTNQTSMYLCASSLAGGSTDTQYFGPGTRLTVL.

The chain employs TRBV6-5 and TRBJ2-7; TRBD1 is a possible D gene (5 bases). Trimming stripped 2 bases from V and 3 bases from J, with 11 bases between. The CDR3 extends over 14 amino acids. Germline assignment: CDR1 MNHEY and CDR2 SVGAGI. This chain's CDR3 is CASSYGQGVYEQYF. The CDR3, as DNA: TGTGCCAGCAGTTACGGGCAGGGTGTCTACGAGCAGTACTTC.

The V gene is TRBV7-2, the J gene TRBJ2-1; D call uncertain. The V and J ends lost 4 bases and 8 bases respectively, with 12 bases between them. CDR3 length: 13 amino acids. Per the germline V gene, CDR1 is SGHTA and CDR2 is FQGNSA. The CDR3 region is CASSYRLNDEQFF. The CDR3 nucleotides are TGTGCCAGCAGCTACCGACTCAACGATGAGCAGTTCTTC.

CDR3 sequence reads: CASSPPGQNSYEQYF. DNA for the CDR3: TGTGCCAGCTCACCACCGGGACAAAACTCCTACGAGCAGTACTTC. The chain joins TRBV18 to TRBJ2-7; perhaps TRBD1 as D (6 bases). CDR1 KGHSH and CDR2 LQKENI come from the germline V gene. With 0 bases removed from V and 0 bases from J, the gap between germline ends came to 9 bases. CDR3 length: 15 amino acids.

The chain employs TRBV10-3 and TRBJ2-7; D is unclear. This CDR3 contains 13 residues. The V gene's germline CDR1 is ENHRY and CDR2 SYGVKD. V was cut by 9 bases and J by 5 bases, with 17 bases left in between. The CDR3 coding sequence is TGTGCCATTACAGATTCTCTGGGCAACGAGCAGTACTTC. This translates into CAITDSLGNEQYF.

This clone was observed once. The chain has TRBV10-3 and TRBJ1-2; TRBD1 matches at 10 bases. V shed 6 bases, J shed 4 bases, and the junction held 2 bases outside the gene matches. Germline V CDR1 and CDR2: ENHRY, SYGVKD. The length of the CDR3 is 13 residues. The CDR3, as DNA: TGTGCCATCAGGGGGACAGGGGTCTATGGCTACACCTTC. Its protein is CAIRGTGVYGYTF.

V and J are TRBV28 and TRBJ1-2; D ambiguous. This CDR3 is 15 amino acids long. Germline V gene sequence: CDR1 MDHEN, CDR2 SYDVKM. Deletions cut 1 base from V and 7 bases from J, with 16 bases between. The CDR3 DNA sequence: TGTGCCAGCAGTTTATCTCACTTCCCGCGGGGTGGCTACACCTTC. It codes for CASSLSHFPRGGYTF.

The CDR3 DNA reads TGTGCCAGCAGCTTAAGGCAGGGGAACTATGGCTACACCTTC. Translation: CASSLRQGNYGYTF. The chain employs TRBV7-9 and TRBJ1-2; TRBD1 is a possible D gene (6 bases). The V and J ends lost 2 bases and 2 bases respectively, with 9 bases between them. The germline V gene has CDR1 SEHNR and CDR2 FQNEAQ (reference sequence). This CDR3 has 14 amino acids. The variable domain in full, completed from reference TRBV7-9 and TRBJ1-2, reads DTGVSQNPRHKITKRGQNVTFRCDPISEHNRLYWYRQTLGQGPEFLTYFQNEAQLEKSRLLSDRFSAERPKGSFSTLEIQRTEQGDSAMYLCASSLRQGNYGYTFGSGTRLTVV.

This CDR3 reads CASSLPQGANTEAFF. The CDR3 DNA is TGTGCCAGCAGCTTACCACAGGGGGCGAACACTGAAGCTTTCTTT. V and J are TRBV7-9 and TRBJ1-1; 9 bases map to TRBD1. The junction had 2 bases not matched to a gene; V was cut back by 2 bases and J by 1 base. Germline V gene lookup returns CDR1 SEHNR and CDR2 FQNEAQ (reference sequence). This CDR3 has 15 residues.

The chain combines TRBV7-9 with TRBJ1-2, with D perhaps TRBD1 (6 bases). The CDR3 is 13 residues long. V lost 5 bases and J lost 4, with 11 bases in between. CDR1 and CDR2 (germline): SEHNR, FQNEAQ (reference sequence). CDR3 nucleotide sequence: TGTGCCAGCAGCCCCGACAGGACCTATGGCTACACCTTC. The encoded protein is CASSPDRTYGYTF.

This chain connects TRBV3-1 (or the pseudogene TRBV3-2) to TRBJ2-3; 9 bases match TRBD2. The CDR3 consists of 15 residues. Germline V gene lookup returns CDR1 LGHDT and CDR2 YNNKEL (reference sequence). Trimming cost V 4 bases and J 2 bases; bases outside gene matches: 4. The CDR3 protein is CASSPLAGLTDTQYF. The CDR3 nucleotides are TGTGCCAGCAGCCCCCTAGCGGGGCTCACAGATACGCAGTATTTT.

The CDR3 nucleotides are TGTGCCAGCAGTCTCAACCAGGGGCGAATCTATAATTCACCCCTCCACTTT. It encodes CASSLNQGRIYNSPLHF. The chain carries TRBV2 and TRBJ1-6, with D perhaps matching TRBD1 (6 bases). Trimming shortened V by 5 bases and J by 3 bases, and 17 bases separated the two germline ends. Per germline, CDR1 SNHLY and CDR2 FYNNEI. CDR3 length: 17 residues. The variable domain in full, completed from reference TRBV2 and TRBJ1-6, reads EPEVTQTPSHQVTQMGQEVILRCVPISNHLYFYWYRQILGQKVEFLVSFYNNEISEKSEIFDDQFSVERPDGSNFTLKIRSTKLEDSAMYFCASSLNQGRIYNSPLHFGNGTRLTVT.

V usage is TRBV2 and J usage is TRBJ1-2, with D uncertain. Trimming left V 4 bases short and J 4 bases short, with 13 bases between. Germline CDR1 SNHLY, CDR2 FYNNEI. There are 14 residues in the CDR3. CDR3 protein: CASSVRVGVYGYTF. CDR3 nucleotide sequence: TGTGCCAGCAGTGTGAGGGTCGGCGTCTATGGCTACACCTTC.

The chain links TRBV28 to TRBJ1-4, with TRBD1 matching over 8 bases. This CDR3 is 15 amino acids long. Germline CDR1 reads MDHEN; CDR2 reads SYDVKM. Germline trimming cut 4 bases from V and 6 bases from J; bases unmatched to any gene: 7. The CDR3 here is CASSSTGAGYEKLFF. Written as DNA, the CDR3 is TGTGCCAGCAGTTCGACAGGGGCGGGTTATGAAAAACTGTTTTTT.

This chain uses TRBV6-2 or TRBV6-3 with TRBJ1-5; TRBD1 agrees at 9 bases. V shed 5 bases and J 4 bases; nucleotides not matched to a gene: 9. The CDR3 runs 16 residues. Germline V gene sequence: CDR1 MNHEY, CDR2 SVGEGT. Here the CDR3 reads CASSKMGQGGNQPQHF. The CDR3 DNA reads as TGTGCCAGCAGTAAAATGGGACAGGGTGGGAATCAGCCCCAGCATTTT.

The rearrangement joins TRBV7-2 to TRBJ2-3; no clear D. CDR1 SGHTA and CDR2 FQGNSA come from the germline V gene. Between the trimmed V and J ends, which lost 1 base and 6 bases, there was a span of 5 bases. The CDR3 consists of 12 residues. CDR3 region: CASSLVGDTQYF. CDR3 DNA sequence: TGTGCCAGCAGCTTAGTCGGGGATACGCAGTATTTT.

The V and J genes are TRBV3-1 (or the pseudogene TRBV3-2) and TRBJ1-1, with D maybe TRBD1 (6 bases). Germline CDR1 and CDR2: LGHDT and YNNKEL (reference sequence). The CDR3 has 16 amino acids. The ends were cut back, 1 base at V and 1 base at J, with 13 bases in the middle. The CDR3 region is CASSQGPGHQNTEAFF. CDR3 bases: TGTGCCAGCAGCCAAGGACCGGGACACCAGAACACTGAAGCTTTCTTT.

The chain couples TRBV27 to TRBJ1-6; D not certain. Germline assignment: CDR1 MNHEY and CDR2 SMNVEV (reference sequence). V dropped 4 bases and J dropped 7 bases, with 8 bases sitting between them. The CDR3 has 13 residues. The chain's CDR3 is CASSSVINSPLHF. The CDR3, as DNA: TGTGCCAGCAGTTCTGTAATAAATTCACCCCTCCACTTT.

The gene calls are TRBV5-1 and TRBJ2-7; D remains ambiguous. V gave up 3 bases and J gave up 2 bases, with 15 bases separating them. This CDR3 contains 15 residues. CDR1 is SGHRS, CDR2 YFSETQ, per germline. In DNA form, the CDR3 reads TGCGCCAGCAGCTCCCCCGATGGGCTGACCTACGAGCAGTACTTC. Protein product: CASSSPDGLTYEQYF.